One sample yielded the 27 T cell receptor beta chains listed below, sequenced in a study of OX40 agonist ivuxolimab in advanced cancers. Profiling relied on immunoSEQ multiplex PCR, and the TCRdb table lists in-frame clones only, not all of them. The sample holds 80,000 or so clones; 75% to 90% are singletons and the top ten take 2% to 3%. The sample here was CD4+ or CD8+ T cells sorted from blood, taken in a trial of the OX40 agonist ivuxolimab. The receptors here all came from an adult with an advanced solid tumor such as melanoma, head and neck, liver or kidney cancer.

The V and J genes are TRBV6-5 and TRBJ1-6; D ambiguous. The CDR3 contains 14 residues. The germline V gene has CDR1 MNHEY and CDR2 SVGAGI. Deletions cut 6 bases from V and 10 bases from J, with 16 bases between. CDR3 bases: TGTGCCAGCAGCCGCGCCGTTAATTCATCACCCCTCCACTTT. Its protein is CASSRAVNSSPLHF.

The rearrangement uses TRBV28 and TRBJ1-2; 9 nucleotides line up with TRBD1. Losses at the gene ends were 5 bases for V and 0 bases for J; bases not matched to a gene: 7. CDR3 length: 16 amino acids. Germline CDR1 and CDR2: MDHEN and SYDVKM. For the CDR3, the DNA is TGTGCCAGCAGTGTCACAGGGGGCGATACTAACTATGGCTACACCTTC. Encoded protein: CASSVTGGDTNYGYTF.

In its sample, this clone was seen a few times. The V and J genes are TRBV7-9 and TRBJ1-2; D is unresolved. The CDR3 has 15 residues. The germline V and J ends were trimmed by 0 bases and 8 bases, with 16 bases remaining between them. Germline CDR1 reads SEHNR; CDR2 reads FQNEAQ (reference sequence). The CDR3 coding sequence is TGTGCCAGCAGCTTAGCGTCCGGAGCCTTAGGAGGCTACACCTTC. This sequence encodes CASSLASGALGGYTF.

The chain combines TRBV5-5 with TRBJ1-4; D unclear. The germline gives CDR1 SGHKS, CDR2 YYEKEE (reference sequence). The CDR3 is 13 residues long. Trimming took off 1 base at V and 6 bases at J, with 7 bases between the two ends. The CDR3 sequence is CASSLSLDEKLFF. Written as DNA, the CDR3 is TGTGCCAGCAGCTTGAGCTTAGATGAAAAACTGTTTTTT.

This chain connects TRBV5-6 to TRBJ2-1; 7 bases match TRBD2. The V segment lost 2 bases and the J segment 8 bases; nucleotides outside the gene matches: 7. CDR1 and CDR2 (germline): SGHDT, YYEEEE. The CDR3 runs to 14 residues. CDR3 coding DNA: TGTGCCAGCAGCTTCGGGGGGAATATGTATGAGCAGTTCTTC. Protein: CASSFGGNMYEQFF.

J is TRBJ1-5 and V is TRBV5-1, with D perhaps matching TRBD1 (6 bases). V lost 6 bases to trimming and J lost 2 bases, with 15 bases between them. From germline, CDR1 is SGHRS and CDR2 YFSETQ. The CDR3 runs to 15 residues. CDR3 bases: TGCGCCAGCACCATTTCAGGGGAAGGCAATCAGCCCCAGCATTTT. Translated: CASTISGEGNQPQHF.

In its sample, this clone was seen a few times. The CDR3 is CASSGQGAYAPQGGYTF. The CDR3, as DNA: TGTGCCAGCAGTGGACAGGGGGCTTATGCCCCCCAGGGAGGCTACACCTTC. This sequence joins TRBV2 and TRBJ1-2; TRBD1 matches 10 bases. V shed 4 bases and J 8 bases; nucleotides not matched to a gene: 16. CDR3 length: 17 residues. The germline V gene encodes CDR1 SNHLY and CDR2 FYNNEI.

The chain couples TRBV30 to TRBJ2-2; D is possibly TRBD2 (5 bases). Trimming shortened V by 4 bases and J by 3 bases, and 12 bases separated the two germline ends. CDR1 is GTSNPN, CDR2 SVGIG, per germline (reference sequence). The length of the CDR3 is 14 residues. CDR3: CAWTILGDTGELFF. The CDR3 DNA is TGTGCCTGGACTATTCTCGGGGACACCGGGGAGCTGTTTTTT. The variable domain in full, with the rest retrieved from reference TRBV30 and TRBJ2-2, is SQTIHQWPATLVQPVGSPLSLECTVEGTSNPNLYWYRQAAGRGLQLLFYSVGIGQISSEVPQNLSASRPQDRQFILSSKKLLLSDSGFYLCAWTILGDTGELFFGEGSRLTVL.

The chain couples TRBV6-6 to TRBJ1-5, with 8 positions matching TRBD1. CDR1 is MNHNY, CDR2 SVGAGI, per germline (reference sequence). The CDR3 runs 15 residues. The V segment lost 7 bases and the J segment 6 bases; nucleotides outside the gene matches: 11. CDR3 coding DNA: TGTGCCAGCACCCCAGACAGGGGTAAAGGTCAGCCCCAGCATTTT. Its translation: CASTPDRGKGQPQHF.

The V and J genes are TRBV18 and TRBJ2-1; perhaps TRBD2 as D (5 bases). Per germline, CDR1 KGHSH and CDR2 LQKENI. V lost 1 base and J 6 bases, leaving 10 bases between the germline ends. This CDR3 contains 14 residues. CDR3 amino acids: CASSPQTTTNEQFF. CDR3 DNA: TGTGCCAGCTCACCACAGACTACGACCAATGAGCAGTTCTTC.

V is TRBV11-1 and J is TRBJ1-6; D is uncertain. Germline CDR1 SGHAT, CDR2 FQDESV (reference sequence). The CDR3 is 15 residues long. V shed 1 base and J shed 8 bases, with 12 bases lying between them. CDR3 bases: TGTGCCAGCAGCTTAGGATCCGGGGTGGATTCACCCCTCCACTTT. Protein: CASSLGSGVDSPLHF.

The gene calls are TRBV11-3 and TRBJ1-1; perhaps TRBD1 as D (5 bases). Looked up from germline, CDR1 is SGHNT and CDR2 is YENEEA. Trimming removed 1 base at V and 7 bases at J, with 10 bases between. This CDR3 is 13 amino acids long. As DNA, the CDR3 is TGTGCCAGCAGCTTAGGACAGTCGGGTGAAGCTTTCTTT. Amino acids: CASSLGQSGEAFF.

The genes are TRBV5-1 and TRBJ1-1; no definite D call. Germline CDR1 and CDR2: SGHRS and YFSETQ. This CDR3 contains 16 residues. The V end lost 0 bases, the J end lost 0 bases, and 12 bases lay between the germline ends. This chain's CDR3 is CASSLESRALNTEAFF. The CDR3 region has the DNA TGCGCCAGCAGCTTGGAATCGCGTGCCCTGAACACTGAAGCTTTCTTT.

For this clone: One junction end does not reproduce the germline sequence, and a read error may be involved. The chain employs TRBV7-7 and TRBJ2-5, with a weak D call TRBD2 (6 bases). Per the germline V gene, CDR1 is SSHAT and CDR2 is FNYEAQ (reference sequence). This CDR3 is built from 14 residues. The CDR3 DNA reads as TGTGCTAGCAGCCTGACCGCCGTGGGGGGGACCCAGTACTTC. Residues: CASSLTAVGGTQYF.

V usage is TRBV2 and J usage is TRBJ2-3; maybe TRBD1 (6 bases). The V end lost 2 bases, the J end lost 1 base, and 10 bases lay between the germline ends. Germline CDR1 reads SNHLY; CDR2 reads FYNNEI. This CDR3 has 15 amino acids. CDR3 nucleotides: TGTGCCAGCAGTGAAACAGGGTGGGGCACAGATACGCAGTATTTT. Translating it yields CASSETGWGTDTQYF.

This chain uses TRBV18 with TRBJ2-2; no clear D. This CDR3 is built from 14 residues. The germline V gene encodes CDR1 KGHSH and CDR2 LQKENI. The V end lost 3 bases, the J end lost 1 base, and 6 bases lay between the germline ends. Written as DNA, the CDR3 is TGTGCCAGCTCACCGTCGGAGAACACCGGGGAGCTGTTTTTT. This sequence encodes CASSPSENTGELFF.

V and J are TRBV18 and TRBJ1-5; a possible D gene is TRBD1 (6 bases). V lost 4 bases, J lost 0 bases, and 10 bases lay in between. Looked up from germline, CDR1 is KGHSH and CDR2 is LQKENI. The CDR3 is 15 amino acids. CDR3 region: CASSQGHRSNQPQHF. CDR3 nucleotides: TGTGCCAGCTCACAGGGACATCGTAGCAATCAGCCCCAGCATTTT.

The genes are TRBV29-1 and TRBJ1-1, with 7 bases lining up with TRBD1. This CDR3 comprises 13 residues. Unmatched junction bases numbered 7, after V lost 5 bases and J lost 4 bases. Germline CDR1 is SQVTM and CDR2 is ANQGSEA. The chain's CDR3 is CSVSTAGGTEAFF. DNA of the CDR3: TGCAGCGTTTCGACGGCAGGGGGCACTGAAGCTTTCTTT. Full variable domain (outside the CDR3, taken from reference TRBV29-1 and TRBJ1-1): SAVISQKPSRDICQRGTSLTIQCQVDSQVTMMFWYRQQPGQSLTLIATANQGSEATYESGFVIDKFPISRPNLTFSTLTVSNMSPEDSSIYLCSVSTAGGTEAFFGQGTRLTVV.

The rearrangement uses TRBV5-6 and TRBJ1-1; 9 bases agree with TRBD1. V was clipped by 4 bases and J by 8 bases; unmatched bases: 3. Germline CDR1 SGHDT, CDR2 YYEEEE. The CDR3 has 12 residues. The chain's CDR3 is CASSPDRGEAFF. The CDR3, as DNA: TGTGCCAGCAGCCCGGACAGGGGAGAAGCTTTCTTT.

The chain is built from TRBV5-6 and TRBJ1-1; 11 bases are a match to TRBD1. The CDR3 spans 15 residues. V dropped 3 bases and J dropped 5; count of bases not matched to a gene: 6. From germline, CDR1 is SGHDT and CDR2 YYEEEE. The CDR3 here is CASSSLGTGGTEAFF. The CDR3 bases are TGTGCCAGCAGCTCACTTGGGACAGGGGGAACTGAAGCTTTCTTT.

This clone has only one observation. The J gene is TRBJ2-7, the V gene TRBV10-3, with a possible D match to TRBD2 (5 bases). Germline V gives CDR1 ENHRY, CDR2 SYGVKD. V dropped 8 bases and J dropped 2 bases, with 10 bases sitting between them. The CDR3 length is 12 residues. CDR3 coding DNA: TGTGCCATCGCGGCGGGCCCCTACGAGCAGTACTTC. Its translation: CAIAAGPYEQYF.

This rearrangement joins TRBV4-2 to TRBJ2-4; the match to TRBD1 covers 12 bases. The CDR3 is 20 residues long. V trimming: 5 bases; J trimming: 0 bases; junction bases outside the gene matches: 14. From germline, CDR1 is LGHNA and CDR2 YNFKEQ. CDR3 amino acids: CASSTPFGTGGREAKNIQYF. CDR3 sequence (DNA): TGTGCCAGCAGCACGCCATTCGGGACAGGGGGCCGCGAAGCCAAAAACATTCAGTACTTC.

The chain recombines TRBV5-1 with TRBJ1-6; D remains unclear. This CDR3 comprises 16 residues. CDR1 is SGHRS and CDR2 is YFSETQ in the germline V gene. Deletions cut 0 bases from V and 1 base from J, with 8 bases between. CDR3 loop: CASSLDPGSYNSPLHF. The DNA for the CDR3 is TGCGCCAGCAGCTTGGATCCCGGGTCCTATAATTCACCCCTCCACTTT.

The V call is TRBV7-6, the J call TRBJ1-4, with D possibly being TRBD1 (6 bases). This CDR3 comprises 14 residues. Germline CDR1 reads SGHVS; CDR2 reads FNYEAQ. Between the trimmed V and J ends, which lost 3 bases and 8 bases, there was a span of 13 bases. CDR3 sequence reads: CASSFPGHREKLFF. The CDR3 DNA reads TGTGCCAGCAGCTTTCCGGGACATAGGGAAAAACTGTTTTTT.

In nucleotides, the CDR3 is TGTGCCAGCAGCCCGGCCGGTAGCGGGGGAGGCACAGATACGCAGTATTTT. This gives the protein CASSPAGSGGGTDTQYF. The chain is built from TRBV4-2 and TRBJ2-3; 9 bases are a match to TRBD2. Trimming cost V 4 bases and J 1 base; bases outside gene matches: 9. This CDR3 has 17 residues. The germline gives CDR1 LGHNA, CDR2 YNFKEQ.

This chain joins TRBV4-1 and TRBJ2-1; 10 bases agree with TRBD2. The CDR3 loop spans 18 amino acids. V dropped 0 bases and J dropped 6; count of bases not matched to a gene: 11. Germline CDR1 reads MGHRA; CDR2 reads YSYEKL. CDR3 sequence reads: CASSQDDPQRGGRNEQFF. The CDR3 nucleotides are TGCGCCAGCAGCCAAGACGACCCCCAGCGGGGGGGCCGCAATGAGCAGTTCTTC.

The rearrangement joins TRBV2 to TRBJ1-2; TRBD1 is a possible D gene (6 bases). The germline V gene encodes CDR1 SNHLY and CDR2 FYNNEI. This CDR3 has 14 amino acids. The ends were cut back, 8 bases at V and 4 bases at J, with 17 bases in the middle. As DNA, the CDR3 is TGTGCCAGCGGACAGACCGGAGGTACCTATGGCTACACCTTC. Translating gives CASGQTGGTYGYTF. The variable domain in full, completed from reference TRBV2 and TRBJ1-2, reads EPEVTQTPSHQVTQMGQEVILRCVPISNHLYFYWYRQILGQKVEFLVSFYNNEISEKSEIFDDQFSVERPDGSNFTLKIRSTKLEDSAMYFCASGQTGGTYGYTFGSGTRLTVV.